The 18 T cell receptor beta chains presented below share a single source sample, sequenced in a study of T cells in Graves' hyperthyroidism and ophthalmopathy. Amplification of TCR beta CDR3 regions was performed using RNA transcripts as template. A set of HTBI primers served as the primers for a first-round RT-PCR of the TCR CDR3. A single record per CDR3 protein comes from TCRdb applying MiXCR to the multiplex PCR reads. The table includes approximately 410,000 distinct CDR3 sequences, 14% to 15% detected once. The source material was blood. The receptor source for this set is a man in his late teens or twenties with Graves' ophthalmopathy.

A note on this clonotype: A read error is possible here, since a much larger clone lies one base away. V and J are TRBV7-9 and TRBJ1-3; TRBD1 is a possible D gene (6 bases). The CDR3 covers 14 residues. Germline assignment: CDR1 SEHNR and CDR2 FQNEAQ (reference sequence). Here the CDR3 DNA reads TGTGCCGGCAGCTTCCAGGGGCTCGGAAACACCATATATTTT. Translated, it gives CAGSFQGLGNTIYF.

This clonotype was picked up many times. The chain has TRBV11-2 and TRBJ2-7; D may be TRBD1 or TRBD2 (5 bases each). This CDR3 region has 17 residues. Germline-derived CDR1 and CDR2 are SGHAT and FQNNGV. V was pared by 5 bases and J by 4 bases, with 24 bases between. Here the CDR3 reads CASSPGLTGDGLYEQYF. CDR3 DNA sequence: TGTGCCAGCAGCCCTGGTCTAACTGGGGACGGACTTTACGAGCAGTACTTC.

Many counts were recorded for this clonotype. The chain joins TRBV12-3 or TRBV12-4 to TRBJ2-1; D not resolved. V dropped 2 bases and J dropped 2 bases, with 13 bases sitting between them. This CDR3 has 16 residues. CDR3 bases: TGTGCCAGCAGTTTAAAGAACAGAGCCCCCTACAATGAGCAGTTCTTC. As protein: CASSLKNRAPYNEQFF.

This clonotype has at least ten counts. The chain employs TRBV5-1 and TRBJ1-1; 8 bases map to TRBD1. The CDR3 totals 14 residues. Germline V gene sequence: CDR1 SGHRS, CDR2 YFSETQ. V shed 4 bases, J shed 5 bases, and the junction held 7 bases outside the gene matches. The CDR3 region has the DNA TGCGCCAGCAGCCTGCGGACAGGGAGGACTGAAGCTTTCTTT. Protein product: CASSLRTGRTEAFF.

The chain uses TRBV27 and TRBJ1-6, with no clear D. The germline V gene encodes CDR1 MNHEY and CDR2 SMNVEV (reference sequence). Trimming stripped 0 bases from V and 9 bases from J, with 15 bases between. The CDR3 is 16 amino acids. The CDR3 DNA reads TGTGCCAGCAGTTTATCGGATCTGGGAAGGACTTCACCCCTCCACTTT. Translating gives CASSLSDLGRTSPLHF.

The V and J genes are TRBV24-1 and TRBJ1-5; a weak D match, TRBD1 (5 bases). The V gene lost 5 bases and the J gene lost 1 base, with 11 bases spanning the gap. Germline assignment: CDR1 KGHDR and CDR2 SFDVKD. The CDR3 runs 15 residues. In nucleotides, the CDR3 is TGTGCCACCAGTGGGCTAGAGGGGAGCAATCAGCCCCAGCATTTT. The encoded protein is CATSGLEGSNQPQHF.

This clonotype was seen many times. This rearrangement joins TRBV27 to TRBJ2-1; tentative D call: TRBD2 (6 bases). Germline V lookup: CDR1 MNHEY, CDR2 SMNVEV (reference sequence). V was trimmed by 4 bases and J by 7 bases, leaving 14 bases between them. This CDR3 spans 14 amino acids. The CDR3, as DNA: TGTGCCAGCAGTTCTTCTAGCGCGGGAAATGAGCAGTTCTTC. The encoded protein is CASSSSSAGNEQFF.

The chain combines TRBV7-9 with TRBJ1-6; TRBD1 might be the D (6 bases). The germline CDR1 and CDR2 sequences are SEHNR and FQNEAQ (reference sequence). This CDR3 has 14 residues. With 1 base removed from V and 11 bases from J, the gap between germline ends came to 12 bases. The CDR3 reads CASSLGTGWTPLHF. The CDR3 bases are TGTGCCAGCAGCTTAGGAACAGGGTGGACACCCCTCCACTTT.

This clonotype was recorded at least ten times. The chain recombines TRBV29-1 with TRBJ2-3; TRBD2 aligns across 8 bases. Trimming at V came to 7 bases and at J to 5 bases, leaving 8 bases not matched to a gene. The CDR3 sequence is 13 residues long. CDR1 and CDR2 (germline): SQVTM, ANQGSEA. The CDR3 loop reads CSAKMAGGDTQYF. CDR3 DNA sequence: TGCAGCGCAAAGATGGCGGGAGGAGATACGCAGTATTTT.

This clonotype appeared many times. The chain employs TRBV5-1 and TRBJ2-1, with 10 bases that match TRBD1. CDR1 and CDR2 from the germline V gene are SGHRS and YFSETQ. The CDR3 covers 15 residues. Losses at the gene ends were 0 bases for V and 3 bases for J; bases not matched to a gene: 0. The CDR3 region has the DNA TGCGCCAGCAGCTTGGGGGACAGGGGCTACAATGAGCAGTTCTTC. Amino acids: CASSLGDRGYNEQFF. The variable domain in full, completed from reference TRBV5-1 and TRBJ2-1, reads KAGVTQTPRYLIKTRGQQVTLSCSPISGHRSVSWYQQTPGQGLQFLFEYFSETQRNKGNFPGRFSGRQFSNSRSEMNVSTLELGDSALYLCASSLGDRGYNEQFFGPGTRLTVL.

This clonotype was seen repeatedly, ten times or more. The chain carries TRBV20-1 and TRBJ2-7; TRBD2 matches 8 bases. Germline V gene lookup returns CDR1 DFQATT and CDR2 SNEGSKA (reference sequence). The length of the CDR3 is 16 residues. V trimming: 0 bases; J trimming: 4 bases; junction bases outside the gene matches: 11. CDR3 sequence reads: CSARDRRGLGEYEQYF. The CDR3 bases are TGCAGTGCTAGAGATAGGCGGGGACTAGGGGAGTACGAGCAGTACTTC.

This clonotype occurred many times. V is TRBV2 and J is TRBJ2-1, with D hard to call. CDR3 size: 15 residues. Trimming cost V 1 base and J 0 bases, with 7 bases left between them. Looked up from germline, CDR1 is SNHLY and CDR2 is FYNNEI. Here the CDR3 DNA reads TGTGCCAGCAGTGAAGAGAAGAGCTCCTACAATGAGCAGTTCTTC. Translating gives CASSEEKSSYNEQFF.

Concerning this clonotype itself: A read error may produce the germline difference seen at one junction end. This chain connects TRBV5-1 to TRBJ2-5; maybe TRBD2 (5 bases). The CDR3 is 15 amino acids. Germline V gives CDR1 SGHRS, CDR2 YFSETQ. The CDR3 is CASSFSGGLQEAQYF. The CDR3 DNA is TGCGCCAGCAGCTTTTCAGGCGGGCTACAAGAGGCCCAGTACTTC. Combining the CDR3 with reference TRBV5-1 and TRBJ2-5 gives the whole variable domain KAGVTQTPRYLIKTRGQQVTLSCSPISGHRSVSWYQQTPGQGLQFLFEYFSETQRNKGNFPGRFSGRQFSNSRSEMNVSTLELGDSALYLCASSFSGGLQEAQYFGPGTRLLVL.

In the case of this clonotype: An end of the junction does not agree with germline; a read error may underlie this. This chain uses TRBV12-3 or TRBV12-4 with TRBJ2-1; TRBD2 might be the D (5 bases). CDR3 length: 13 residues. Written as DNA, the CDR3 is TGTGCCAGCGGTTTAGAGGGATTTCATGAGCAGTTCTTC. Its translation: CASGLEGFHEQFF.

A few counts support this clonotype. V and J are TRBV24-1 and TRBJ2-3; 10 bases fit TRBD1. The CDR3 length is 14 residues. The J segment lost 5 bases and the V segment lost 3 bases, leaving 1 base of the junction unmatched. Germline V gives CDR1 KGHDR, CDR2 SFDVKD. This CDR3 is CATSDRTGGDTQYF. CDR3 in DNA: TGTGCCACCAGTGATCGGACAGGGGGAGATACGCAGTATTTT.

This clonotype was observed at least ten times. V and J are TRBV30 and TRBJ1-5; D call uncertain. CDR1 and CDR2 from the germline V gene are GTSNPN and SVGIG (reference sequence). V was pared by 0 bases and J by 5 bases, with 8 bases between. This CDR3 region has 13 residues. This CDR3 reads CAWSVQEYQPQHF. The CDR3 region has the DNA TGTGCCTGGAGTGTCCAGGAATATCAGCCCCAGCATTTT.

The V and J genes are TRBV6-2 or TRBV6-3 and TRBJ2-5, with 10 bases matching TRBD2. There are 16 residues in the CDR3. Trimming took 5 bases from V and 2 from J; bases not matched to a gene: 8. CDR1 and CDR2 from the germline V gene are MNHEY and SVGEGT. The CDR3 DNA follows: TGTGCCAGCAGTCAGCTAGCGGGGGCCCCTCAAGAGACCCAGTACTTC. Its translation: CASSQLAGAPQETQYF.

This clonotype was seen a few times. The chain links TRBV24-1 to TRBJ2-5, with 9 bases identical to TRBD2. Germline CDR1 is KGHDR and CDR2 is SFDVKD. The CDR3 has 15 amino acids. The V gene end was trimmed by 3 bases and the J gene end by 2 bases; junction bases not matched to a gene: 3. The CDR3 reads CATSDPTSGQETQYF. Here the CDR3 DNA reads TGTGCCACCAGTGATCCGACTAGCGGACAAGAGACCCAGTACTTC.